The 5 T cell receptor beta chains in this list originate from one sample, sequenced in a study of regulatory T cells in long-lasting Graves disease. Documented time point: newly diagnosed GD, antithyroid drugs for less than 3 months. PBMC-derived RNA was used for the TCR library. Investigators prepared the TCR beta libraries by applying iRepertoire HTBI primers and Arm-PCR of CDR3 regions. Via MiXCR, TCRdb re-called the multiplex PCR reads, giving one row per CDR3 protein. The sample has hundreds of thousands of distinct CDR3 sequences, 16% seen once. These data are also associated with another study on T cells in Graves' hyperthyroidism and ophthalmopathy.

Sequences were derived from peripheral blood mononuclear cells (PBMCs), sampled at new diagnosis, from a patient treated with antithyroid drugs. The receptor set was obtained from a woman under 40 with Graves disease.

The rearrangement joins TRBV27 to TRBJ2-7, with D perhaps TRBD1 or TRBD2 (5 bases each). This CDR3 spans 15 amino acids. The V and J ends lost 5 bases and 1 base respectively, with 15 bases between them. CDR1 is MNHEY, CDR2 SMNVEV, per germline (reference sequence). CDR3 nucleotide sequence: TGTGCCAGCAGTCCTGGGGGAGTAGGTTCCTACGAGCAGTACTTC. Its translation: CASSPGGVGSYEQYF.

This clonotype was observed many times. The V gene is TRBV5-6, the J gene TRBJ2-1, with D possibly being TRBD2 (5 bases). The length of the CDR3 is 16 residues. The germline CDR1 and CDR2 sequences are SGHDT and YYEEEE. V was pared by 0 bases and J by 4 bases, with 14 bases between. Written as DNA, the CDR3 is TGTGCCAGCAGCTTGGTGTGGCTAGCCGAGTACAATGAGCAGTTCTTC. This translates into CASSLVWLAEYNEQFF. Full variable domain (outside the CDR3, taken from reference TRBV5-6 and TRBJ2-1): DAGVTQSPTHLIKTRGQQVTLRCSPKSGHDTVSWYQQALGQGPQFIFQYYEEEERQRGNFPDRFSGHQFPNYSSELNVNALLLGDSALYLCASSLVWLAEYNEQFFGPGTRLTVL.

This clonotype showed up many times. The gene calls are TRBV28 and TRBJ1-5; the match to TRBD1 covers 8 bases. From germline, CDR1 is MDHEN and CDR2 SYDVKM. The junction had 11 bases not matched to a gene; V was cut back by 6 bases and J by 7 bases. The length of the CDR3 is 15 residues. The CDR3, as DNA: TGTGCCAGCAGCTCAAGGCAGGGGGCTTACCAGCCCCAGCATTTT. Translating it yields CASSSRQGAYQPQHF.

A few counts support this clonotype. The gene calls are TRBV19 and TRBJ2-1; TRBD2 matches at 14 bases. Germline V gene data show CDR1 as LNHDA and CDR2 as SQIVND (reference sequence). V trimming: 2 bases; J trimming: 1 base; junction bases outside the gene matches: 7. This CDR3 is built from 19 residues. The CDR3 spells CASSISGTSGRWSYNEQFF. DNA for the CDR3: TGTGCCAGTAGTATATCCGGGACTAGCGGGAGATGGTCCTACAATGAGCAGTTCTTC.

This clonotype showed up many times. This chain connects TRBV10-1 to TRBJ1-1; D not certain. The ends were cut back, 3 bases at V and 5 bases at J, with 7 bases in the middle. CDR1 is WNHNN and CDR2 is SYGVQD in the germline V gene (reference sequence). This CDR3 region has 12 residues. The CDR3 reads CASSDGQTEAFF. CDR3 sequence (DNA): TGCGCCAGCAGTGACGGGCAGACTGAAGCTTTCTTT.